Shown below are 15 T cell receptor beta chains from a single sample sequenced in a study of blood T cells in healthy people across ages. Alongside a J-beta primer mix, a sample-barcoded 5' primer served in a second PCR lasting about 7 to 12 cycles. TCRdb passed the 5' RACE reads through MiXCR, listing each CDR3 protein once. Of about 1.8 million distinct CDR3 sequences in the sample, roughly 52% were seen once. The sequenced sample consisted of blood. All receptors derive from a woman in her thirties or forties in good health.

This sequence joins TRBV5-1 and TRBJ1-2; 8 nucleotides match TRBD1. In germline, CDR1 is SGHRS, CDR2 YFSETQ. This CDR3 has 16 amino acids. J gave up 3 bases and V 0 bases, and 7 bases lay outside the gene matches. The chain's CDR3 is CASSLGPGGADYGYTF. The CDR3, as DNA: TGCGCCAGCAGCTTGGGGCCAGGGGGCGCTGACTATGGCTACACCTTC.

The V gene is TRBV5-1, the J gene TRBJ2-3; D is uncertain. Germline CDR1 and CDR2: SGHRS and YFSETQ. V lost 8 bases and J lost 1, with 11 bases in between. The CDR3 totals 13 residues. The CDR3 reads CASCPVGTDTQYF. Written as DNA, the CDR3 is TGCGCCAGTTGTCCGGTGGGCACAGATACGCAGTATTTT.

The gene calls are TRBV7-2 and TRBJ1-6; D is perhaps TRBD1 (6 bases). The V end lost 5 bases, the J end lost 4 bases, and 12 bases lay between the germline ends. The CDR3 extends over 15 amino acids. Per the germline V gene, CDR1 is SGHTA and CDR2 is FQGNSA. CDR3 region: CASSRDTRYNSPLHF. The DNA of the CDR3 is TGTGCCAGCAGCAGGGACACGCGATATAATTCACCCCTCCACTTT.

The chain recombines TRBV28 with TRBJ2-1, with D possibly matching TRBD1 (6 bases). Germline assignment: CDR1 MDHEN and CDR2 SYDVKM. This CDR3 region has 17 residues. Trimming removed 6 bases from V and 4 bases from J, with 22 bases in between. CDR3 protein: CASSLLDGQGRYNEQFF. The CDR3 bases are TGTGCCAGCAGCCTACTCGACGGCCAGGGGCGGTACAATGAGCAGTTCTTC.

This rearrangement joins TRBV12-3 or TRBV12-4 to TRBJ1-6, with TRBD1 matching 8 bases. This CDR3 has 14 amino acids. Trimming removed 5 bases from V and 13 bases from J; junction bases left unmatched: 10. Here the CDR3 DNA reads TGTGCCAGCAGTCTTGGCAGGGGGCTATCGCCCCTCCACTTT. Protein: CASSLGRGLSPLHF.

The table lists this clonotype with many counts. Its ends do not fully match the called genes, so a read error is possible. This chain joins TRBV5-1 and TRBJ2-1, with D unclear. Germline V gene data show CDR1 as SGHRS and CDR2 as YFSETQ. The CDR3 covers 13 residues. CDR3 residues: CASSLRQYNEQFF. CDR3 DNA: TGTGCCAGCAGTTTAAGGCAGTACAATGAGCAGTTCTTC.

This clonotype has only a few counts. CDR3 sequence reads: CASSQVNQGAYEQFF. The CDR3 DNA reads as TGCGCCAGCAGCCAAGTCAACCAGGGGGCCTATGAGCAGTTCTTC. This rearrangement joins TRBV4-1 to TRBJ2-1, with 8 nucleotides matching TRBD1. CDR1 MGHRA and CDR2 YSYEKL come from the germline V gene. Trimming took 1 base from V and 8 from J; bases not matched to a gene: 7. This CDR3 has 15 amino acids.

The chain couples TRBV20-1 to TRBJ2-1; either TRBD1 or TRBD2 may supply D (5 bases each). The CDR3 is 13 amino acids. Trimming took 8 bases from V and 2 from J, leaving 13 bases between them. The germline V gene encodes CDR1 DFQATT and CDR2 SNEGSKA (reference sequence). CDR3 bases: TGCAGTCCCCGAGGGACCCCCTACAATGAGCAGTTCTTC. Protein product: CSPRGTPYNEQFF.

This chain joins TRBV4-1 and TRBJ1-2; D perhaps matches TRBD1 (5 bases). The CDR3 covers 15 residues. Per the germline V gene, CDR1 is MGHRA and CDR2 is YSYEKL. V lost 0 bases to trimming and J lost 1 base, with 9 bases between them. CDR3 in DNA: TGCGCCAGCAGCCAAGATGGAGGGGTTAACTATGGCTACACCTTC. This encodes CASSQDGGVNYGYTF.

This clonotype was detected a few times. The chain combines TRBV20-1 with TRBJ2-3; 11 bases match TRBD2. The J segment lost 1 base and the V segment lost 5 bases, leaving 5 bases of the junction unmatched. Germline V lookup: CDR1 DFQATT, CDR2 SNEGSKA (reference sequence). The CDR3 is made up of 15 amino acids. CDR3 sequence reads: CSAVPSGGRTDTQYF. The CDR3 DNA follows: TGCAGTGCTGTCCCTAGCGGGGGGCGCACAGATACGCAGTATTTT.

This clonotype showed up many times. This rearrangement joins TRBV5-1 to TRBJ2-4; D may be TRBD1 (6 bases). The CDR3 covers 14 residues. CDR1 is SGHRS and CDR2 is YFSETQ in the germline V gene. Between the trimmed V and J ends, which lost 3 bases and 2 bases, there was a span of 9 bases. CDR3 coding DNA: TGCGCCAGCAGCTCGGGACAAACCAAAAACATTCAGTACTTC. Residues: CASSSGQTKNIQYF.

Here the CDR3 DNA reads TGTGCCAGCAGCAATCCACAGGGATGGGGGCAGGAAAAACTGTTTTTT. As protein: CASSNPQGWGQEKLFF. This rearrangement joins TRBV7-2 to TRBJ1-4, with TRBD1 as a possible D gene (6 bases). The V gene lost 5 bases and the J gene lost 8 bases, with 21 bases spanning the gap. The germline gives CDR1 SGHTA, CDR2 FQGNSA. CDR3 length equals 16 residues.

The rearrangement joins TRBV9 to TRBJ2-5, with 10 bases that match TRBD2. CDR3 length: 16 residues. Germline assignment: CDR1 SGDLS and CDR2 YYNGEE. V lost 2 bases and J lost 1; bases outside the gene matches: 5. In DNA form, the CDR3 reads TGTGCCAGCAGCGTGTTTAGCGGGGGGTTCCAAGAGACCCAGTACTTC. Translating it yields CASSVFSGGFQETQYF.

This clonotype was counted once. V gene TRBV6-2 or TRBV6-3 combines with J gene TRBJ2-5; unclear D gene. The CDR3 spans 17 residues. Trimming took 0 bases from V and 4 from J, leaving 18 bases between them. The V gene's germline CDR1 is MNHEY and CDR2 SVGEGT. Written as DNA, the CDR3 is TGTGCCAGCAGTTACTCCCCGGACCGTGGCGCGCCAGAGACCCAGTACTTC. Protein: CASSYSPDRGAPETQYF.

The V and J genes are TRBV28 and TRBJ1-1, with D perhaps matching TRBD1 (5 bases). Looked up from germline, CDR1 is MDHEN and CDR2 is SYDVKM. Trimming stripped 5 bases from V and 11 bases from J, with 18 bases between. The CDR3 has 13 residues. The DNA for the CDR3 is TGTGCCAGCAGTACGGGACTCCCCGAAGGGGCTTTCTTT. As protein: CASSTGLPEGAFF.